A single sample is the source of the 21 T cell receptor beta chains below, sequenced in a study of cytomegalovirus exposure and HLA in healthy donors. PCR involved 60 Vbeta and 13 Jbeta primers. Sequencing used immunoSEQ multiplex PCR; TCRdb keeps in-frame clones, though not all of them. The data contain approximately 45,000 clones, 55% to 75% of them seen just once; the ten biggest clones take up roughly 3.2%. Sequenced sample: PBMCs. The receptors come from a woman in her twenties or thirties in good health and CMV-seronegative.

The chain is built from TRBV30 and TRBJ2-1, with 8 bases fitting TRBD1. The CDR3 runs to 14 residues. The V and J ends lost 7 bases and 5 bases, in that order; junction bases with no gene match: 10. Germline-derived CDR1 and CDR2 are GTSNPN and SVGIG (reference sequence). CDR3 protein: CAYLPGGADNEQFF. The CDR3, as DNA: TGTGCCTACCTCCCAGGGGGCGCTGACAATGAGCAGTTCTTC.

This sequence joins TRBV14 and TRBJ2-3; 9 bases align to TRBD1. The germline V gene has CDR1 SGHDN and CDR2 FVKESK. Trimming at V came to 3 bases and at J to 2 bases, leaving 6 bases not matched to a gene. The CDR3 extends over 16 amino acids. The CDR3 reads CASSQPGQGFTDTQYF. The CDR3 DNA sequence: TGTGCCAGCAGCCAGCCGGGACAGGGTTTCACAGATACGCAGTATTTT.

This chain joins TRBV9 and TRBJ1-2, with 7 positions matching TRBD1. Germline V gene sequence: CDR1 SGDLS, CDR2 YYNGEE. Trimming at V came to 4 bases and at J to 4 bases, leaving 7 bases not matched to a gene. The CDR3 runs to 14 residues. CDR3 nucleotide sequence: TGTGCCAGCAGCTCCGGGACAGAGGCCTATGGCTACACCTTC. As protein: CASSSGTEAYGYTF.

The chain carries TRBV5-1 and TRBJ2-5; 9 bases match TRBD1. Trimming took 4 bases from V and 2 from J; bases not matched to a gene: 6. CDR1 is SGHRS, CDR2 YFSETQ, per germline. This CDR3 comprises 15 residues. Here the CDR3 reads CASSRRDRAQETQYF. CDR3 coding DNA: TGCGCCAGCAGCCGCAGGGACAGGGCGCAAGAGACCCAGTACTTC.

This chain connects TRBV19 to TRBJ1-4; D unresolved. Trimming left V 3 bases short and J 7 bases short, with 6 bases between. The CDR3 length is 12 residues. Germline V gene data show CDR1 as LNHDA and CDR2 as SQIVND (reference sequence). The CDR3 region has the DNA TGTGCCAGTAGTATGTTCGGTGAAAAACTGTTTTTT. Encoded protein: CASSMFGEKLFF. The variable domain in full, completed from reference TRBV19 and TRBJ1-4, reads DGGITQSPKYLFRKEGQNVTLSCEQNLNHDAMYWYRQDPGQGLRLIYYSQIVNDFQKGDIAEGYSVSREKKESFPLTVTSAQKNPTAFYLCASSMFGEKLFFGSGTQLSVL.

The chain combines TRBV11-2 with TRBJ2-7; D is unclear. The V end was cut by 9 bases, the J end by 0 bases, with 9 bases between. The CDR3 loop spans 12 amino acids. The germline CDR1 and CDR2 sequences are SGHAT and FQNNGV. CDR3 region: CARLGPSYEQYF. The CDR3 DNA is TGTGCCAGACTGGGCCCCTCCTACGAGCAGTACTTC.

In its sample, this clone was seen a few times. The chain employs TRBV7-9 and TRBJ2-7, with 8 positions matching TRBD1. Germline-derived CDR1 and CDR2 are SEHNR and FQNEAQ (reference sequence). Trimming took 5 bases from V and 2 from J; bases not matched to a gene: 5. The CDR3 spans 14 residues. CDR3 nucleotide sequence: TGTGCCAGCAGCCCTACAGGGGGGACCTACGAGCAGTACTTC. This encodes CASSPTGGTYEQYF.

The chain has TRBV29-1 and TRBJ2-1; 7 positions agree with TRBD2. The CDR3 contains 13 residues. Per the germline V gene, CDR1 is SQVTM and CDR2 is ANQGSEA. After removal of 4 bases from V and 3 bases from J, the junction contained 3 bases not matched to a gene. The CDR3 DNA reads as TGCAGCGTTGGGGGGGGGTACTACAATGAGCAGTTCTTC. It translates to CSVGGGYYNEQFF.

The V gene is TRBV7-8, the J gene TRBJ2-7, with 7 bases identical to TRBD1. CDR1 is SGHVS, CDR2 FQNEAQ, per germline. The CDR3 is made up of 14 amino acids. V lost 7 bases, J lost 3 bases, and 9 bases stayed unmatched. CDR3: CASTLRDSFYEQYF. The CDR3 coding sequence is TGTGCCAGCACTCTTCGGGACAGCTTCTACGAGCAGTACTTC.

The chain carries TRBV5-1 and TRBJ1-2; the match to TRBD1 covers 9 bases. Germline CDR1 is SGHRS and CDR2 is YFSETQ. V was pared by 2 bases and J by 8 bases, with 10 bases of the junction left unmatched. This CDR3 comprises 15 residues. This CDR3 is CASSLTTGGAEGYTF. The CDR3 region has the DNA TGCGCCAGCAGCTTAACTACAGGGGGCGCGGAGGGCTACACCTTC. The whole variable domain, remainder taken from reference TRBV5-1 and TRBJ1-2, is KAGVTQTPRYLIKTRGQQVTLSCSPISGHRSVSWYQQTPGQGLQFLFEYFSETQRNKGNFPGRFSGRQFSNSRSEMNVSTLELGDSALYLCASSLTTGGAEGYTFGSGTRLTVV.

The sample holds one count of this clone. The genes are TRBV7-9 and TRBJ2-1; D is possibly TRBD2 (7 bases). Germline V CDR1 and CDR2: SEHNR, FQNEAQ (reference sequence). V gave up 6 bases and J gave up 4 bases, with 16 bases separating them. The CDR3 length is 15 residues. The CDR3 DNA sequence: TGTGCCAGCAGAGGGGGGGGAGATACTTACAATGAGCAGTTCTTC. This translates into CASRGGGDTYNEQFF. The full variable domain, in which reference TRBV7-9 and TRBJ2-1 provide the parts outside the CDR3, is DTGVSQNPRHKITKRGQNVTFRCDPISEHNRLYWYRQTLGQGPEFLTYFQNEAQLEKSRLLSDRFSAERPKGSFSTLEIQRTEQGDSAMYLCASRGGGDTYNEQFFGPGTRLTVL.

The chain links TRBV27 to TRBJ2-5, with TRBD1 as a possible D gene (5 bases). Germline loops: CDR1 MNHEY, CDR2 SMNVEV (reference sequence). The V gene lost 0 bases and the J gene lost 5 bases, with 10 bases spanning the gap. This CDR3 region has 14 residues. This CDR3 reads CASSLSVGAETQYF. As DNA, the CDR3 is TGTGCCAGCAGTTTATCTGTAGGGGCCGAGACCCAGTACTTC.

The V and J genes are TRBV5-1 and TRBJ1-1; 8 nucleotides line up with TRBD1. In germline, CDR1 is SGHRS, CDR2 YFSETQ. Trimming removed 4 bases from V and 11 bases from J; junction bases left unmatched: 10. The CDR3 runs to 13 residues. In DNA form, the CDR3 reads TGCGCCAGCAGCCCGACAGGGGCCCGTGGCGCTTTCTTT. Protein sequence: CASSPTGARGAFF.

This clone was found a few times. The chain carries TRBV6-5 and TRBJ1-1; D is perhaps TRBD1 (5 bases). V was cut by 1 base and J by 4 bases, with 7 bases left in between. This CDR3 region has 13 residues. The V gene's germline CDR1 is MNHEY and CDR2 SVGAGI. Here the CDR3 reads CASSYFRATEAFF. The CDR3 region has the DNA TGTGCCAGCAGTTACTTCAGGGCCACTGAAGCTTTCTTT.

The rearrangement joins TRBV7-8 to TRBJ2-7, with 8 bases aligning to TRBD1. V was clipped by 2 bases and J by 5 bases; unmatched bases: 14. The CDR3 length is 17 residues. Germline assignment: CDR1 SGHVS and CDR2 FQNEAQ. The CDR3 DNA reads TGTGCCAGCAGCTTACCCCGGGACAGGAACCGCCTCGACGAGCAGTACTTC. Translating it yields CASSLPRDRNRLDEQYF. Together with reference TRBV7-8 and TRBJ2-7, the CDR3 gives the full variable domain: GAGVSQSPRYKVAKRGQDVALRCDPISGHVSLFWYQQALGQGPEFLTYFQNEAQLDKSGLPSDRFFAERPEGSVSTLKIQRTQQEDSAVYLCASSLPRDRNRLDEQYFGPGTRLTVT.

The chain employs TRBV27 and TRBJ1-6; tentatively, D is TRBD1 (5 bases). This CDR3 is built from 14 residues. Trimming took 2 bases from V and 7 from J, leaving 9 bases between them. Germline assignment: CDR1 MNHEY and CDR2 SMNVEV (reference sequence). CDR3 DNA sequence: TGTGCCAGCAGTTTAGGCAGGGCAAATTCACCCCTCCACTTT. Translating gives CASSLGRANSPLHF.

The V and J genes are TRBV5-4 and TRBJ1-1; 8 nucleotides match TRBD1. The CDR3 extends over 16 amino acids. Germline V lookup: CDR1 SGHNT, CDR2 YYREEE (reference sequence). V lost 2 bases, J lost 0 bases, and 6 bases stayed unmatched. The CDR3 nucleotides read TGTGCCAGCAGCTTAGGCCGGGACAGGTTGAACACTGAAGCTTTCTTT. It is translated as CASSLGRDRLNTEAFF.

V and J are TRBV5-1 and TRBJ2-5; 7 bases match TRBD2. The V and J ends lost 4 bases and 1 base, in that order; junction bases with no gene match: 10. CDR1 is SGHRS and CDR2 is YFSETQ in the germline V gene. This CDR3 is built from 16 residues. CDR3 in DNA: TGCGCCAGCAGCACCTCCGGGGAGGGAGGCCAAGAGACCCAGTACTTC. Residues: CASSTSGEGGQETQYF.

V gene TRBV30 combines with J gene TRBJ1-4; 11 bases line up with TRBD1. The CDR3 length is 13 residues. Looked up from germline, CDR1 is GTSNPN and CDR2 is SVGIG (reference sequence). Losses at the gene ends were 8 bases for V and 3 bases for J; bases not matched to a gene: 2. The CDR3 loop reads CAGQGAPNEKLFF. CDR3 coding DNA: TGTGCCGGACAGGGGGCTCCTAATGAAAAACTGTTTTTT.

This clone was observed a handful of times. The rearrangement links TRBV14 to TRBJ1-1; D remains unclear. This CDR3 contains 15 residues. Trimming took off 1 base at V and 7 bases at J, with 16 bases between the two ends. CDR1 and CDR2 from the germline V gene are SGHDN and FVKESK. The CDR3 nucleotides are TGTGCCAGCAGCCAAGGGGCCAGCCCCATTTTTGAAGCTTTCTTT. Translating it yields CASSQGASPIFEAFF.

This clone was observed a few times. CDR3 protein: CASSRTATEAFF. The CDR3, as DNA: TGTGCCAGCAGTCGGACTGCAACTGAAGCTTTCTTT. The J gene is TRBJ1-1, the V gene TRBV28; D not certain. V was cut by 5 bases and J by 5 bases, with 9 bases left in between. CDR1 is MDHEN and CDR2 is SYDVKM in the germline V gene. This CDR3 has 12 amino acids.